A single sample gave rise to the 13 T cell receptor beta chains below, sequenced in a study of blood T cell repertoires in COVID-19. The method was immunoSEQ multiplex PCR; TCRdb's version includes in-frame clones alone and lacks a portion of them. The sample shows 200,000 or so clones, around 80% of them seen only once. The sequencing input was peripheral blood. The receptors shown here come from a human donor with acute or convalescent COVID-19. The donor label of this sample is uncertain.

The gene calls are TRBV24-1 and TRBJ2-1, with 10 bases lining up with TRBD1. Germline loops: CDR1 KGHDR, CDR2 SFDVKD. V lost 3 bases, J lost 5 bases, and 3 bases stayed unmatched. The CDR3 is 15 amino acids. Written as DNA, the CDR3 is TGTGCCACCAGTGATGCGGGACAGGGGAACAATGAGCAGTTCTTC. Protein: CATSDAGQGNNEQFF.

The V and J genes are TRBV7-6 and TRBJ1-5; the match to TRBD1 covers 7 bases. Germline CDR1 reads SGHVS; CDR2 reads FNYEAQ. The CDR3 consists of 14 residues. V lost 3 bases and J lost 5; bases outside the gene matches: 4. The CDR3 is CASSFRQGDQPQHF. The CDR3 DNA follows: TGTGCCAGCAGCTTTCGGCAGGGGGATCAGCCCCAGCATTTT.

CDR3 coding DNA: TGTGCCAGCAGTGAATTTGGAGCGGGCTCTGGGGCCAACGTCCTGACTTTC. It is translated as CASSEFGAGSGANVLTF. The chain employs TRBV6-1 and TRBJ2-6, with D tentatively TRBD2 (6 bases). CDR1 is MNHNS and CDR2 is SASEGT in the germline V gene. The CDR3 runs 17 residues. V was shortened by 2 bases and J by 0 bases, with 11 bases between the two germline ends.

V gene TRBV6-1 combines with J gene TRBJ2-7; TRBD1 agrees at 11 bases. Germline CDR1 is MNHNS and CDR2 is SASEGT. There are 16 residues in the CDR3. V lost 2 bases and J lost 4; bases outside the gene matches: 7. The CDR3 DNA is TGTGCCAGCAGTGAAAAGTTCGGGACAGGGGGTTACGAGCAGTACTTC. Protein sequence: CASSEKFGTGGYEQYF.

The chain is built from TRBV30 and TRBJ1-1, with D tentatively TRBD1 (5 bases). Trimming took off 0 bases at V and 1 base at J, with 18 bases between the two ends. Germline CDR1 is GTSNPN and CDR2 is SVGIG (reference sequence). CDR3 length: 17 residues. CDR3 in DNA: TGTGCCTGGAGTGTAGAGGGGAGGGTCCGAAGGAACACTGAAGCTTTCTTT. Its protein product is CAWSVEGRVRRNTEAFF.

CDR3 in amino acids: CASSSRRLAGGGEQFF. CDR3 coding DNA: TGTGCCAGCAGCTCCCGCCGGTTAGCGGGAGGGGGGGAGCAGTTCTTC. This sequence joins TRBV5-6 and TRBJ2-1, with TRBD2 matching over 11 bases. This CDR3 is built from 16 residues. The V segment lost 3 bases and the J segment 10 bases; nucleotides outside the gene matches: 12. The germline V gene encodes CDR1 SGHDT and CDR2 YYEEEE.

The chain recombines TRBV30 with TRBJ1-1; the D gene is possibly TRBD1 (6 bases). Trimming took off 3 bases at V and 4 bases at J, with 18 bases between the two ends. Germline V CDR1 and CDR2: GTSNPN, SVGIG (reference sequence). The CDR3 has 15 amino acids. The CDR3 sequence: CAWSSKGRGVTEAFF. CDR3 DNA: TGTGCCTGGAGCTCGAAGGGCAGGGGAGTCACTGAAGCTTTCTTT.

The V and J genes are TRBV6-4 and TRBJ2-1; TRBD2 matches 7 bases. Germline V CDR1 and CDR2: MRHNA, SNTAGT. This CDR3 spans 16 amino acids. The junction had 13 bases not matched to a gene; V was cut back by 5 bases and J by 6 bases. DNA for the CDR3: TGTGCCAGCAGTCGGACCAGCGGGATGAATTTCAATGAGCAGTTCTTC. Translating gives CASSRTSGMNFNEQFF.

The chain links TRBV11-2 to TRBJ2-7, with D perhaps matching TRBD2 (6 bases). The length of the CDR3 is 14 residues. V was shortened by 6 bases and J by 0 bases, with 12 bases between the two germline ends. CDR1 SGHAT and CDR2 FQNNGV come from the germline V gene. The CDR3 reads CASRGGRTSYEQYF. In DNA form, the CDR3 reads TGTGCCAGCAGGGGGGGACGGACCTCCTACGAGCAGTACTTC.

There are a few counts of this clone. The V and J genes are TRBV11-2 and TRBJ2-1; 8 bases fit TRBD2. Germline CDR1 SGHAT, CDR2 FQNNGV. This CDR3 has 15 amino acids. The V and J ends lost 3 bases and 4 bases, in that order; junction bases with no gene match: 5. CDR3 DNA: TGTGCCAGCAGCTTGGGTAGCGGGGCATACAATGAGCAGTTCTTC. Translation gives CASSLGSGAYNEQFF.

This chain links TRBV3-1 (or the pseudogene TRBV3-2) with TRBJ2-7; 10 bases fit TRBD1. CDR3 length: 16 residues. Losses at the gene ends were 3 bases for V and 6 bases for J; bases not matched to a gene: 11. Germline lookup yields CDR1 LGHDT and CDR2 YNNKEL (reference sequence). The CDR3 DNA follows: TGTGCCAGCAGCCAGCCCGGGACAGGGGCTTCCGGCGAGCAGTACTTC. It codes for CASSQPGTGASGEQYF.

V gene TRBV30 combines with J gene TRBJ2-7; 7 bases agree with TRBD1. The CDR3 is made up of 14 amino acids. The germline gives CDR1 GTSNPN, CDR2 SVGIG (reference sequence). V lost 1 base to trimming and J lost 2 bases; unmatched junction nucleotides: 5. This chain's CDR3 is CAWSEARGPYEQYF. CDR3 in DNA: TGTGCCTGGAGTGAGGCTAGGGGGCCCTACGAGCAGTACTTC.

The chain employs TRBV7-8 and TRBJ2-1, with TRBD2 matching over 14 bases. V lost 3 bases to trimming and J lost 10 bases; unmatched junction nucleotides: 5. The CDR3 has 15 residues. The germline gives CDR1 SGHVS, CDR2 FQNEAQ. The CDR3 loop is CASSLGLAGDWEQFF. DNA of the CDR3: TGTGCCAGCAGCTTGGGACTAGCGGGAGATTGGGAGCAGTTCTTC.